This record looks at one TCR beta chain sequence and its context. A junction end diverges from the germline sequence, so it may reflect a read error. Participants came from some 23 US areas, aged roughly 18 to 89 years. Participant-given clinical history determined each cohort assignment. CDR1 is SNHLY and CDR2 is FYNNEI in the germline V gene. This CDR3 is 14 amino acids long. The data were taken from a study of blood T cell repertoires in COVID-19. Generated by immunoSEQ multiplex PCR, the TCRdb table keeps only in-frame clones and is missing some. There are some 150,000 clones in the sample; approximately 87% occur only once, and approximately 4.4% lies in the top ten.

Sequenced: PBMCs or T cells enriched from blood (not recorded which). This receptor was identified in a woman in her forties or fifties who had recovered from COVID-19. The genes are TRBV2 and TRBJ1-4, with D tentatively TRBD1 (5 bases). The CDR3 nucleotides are TGTGCCAGCAGTGAAGGGTCAGGGTATGAGAAACTGTTTTTT. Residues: CASSEGSGYEKLFF.